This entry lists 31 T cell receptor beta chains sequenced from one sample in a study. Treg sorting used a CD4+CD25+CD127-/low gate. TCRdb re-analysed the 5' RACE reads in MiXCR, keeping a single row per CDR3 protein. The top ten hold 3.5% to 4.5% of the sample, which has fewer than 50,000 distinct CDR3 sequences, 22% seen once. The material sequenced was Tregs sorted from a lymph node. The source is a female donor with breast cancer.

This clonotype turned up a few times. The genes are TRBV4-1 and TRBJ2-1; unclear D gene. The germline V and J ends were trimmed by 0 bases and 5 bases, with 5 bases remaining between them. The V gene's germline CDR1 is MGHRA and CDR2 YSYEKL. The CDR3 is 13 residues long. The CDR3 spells CASSQDPHNEQFF. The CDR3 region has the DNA TGCGCCAGCAGCCAAGATCCACACAATGAGCAGTTCTTC.

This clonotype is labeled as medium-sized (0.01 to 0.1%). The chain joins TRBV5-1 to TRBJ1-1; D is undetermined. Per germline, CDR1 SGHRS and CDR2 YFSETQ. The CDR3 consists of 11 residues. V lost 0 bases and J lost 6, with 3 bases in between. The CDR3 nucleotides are TGCGCCAGCAGCTTGGGGTCTGAAGCTTTCTTT. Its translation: CASSLGSEAFF.

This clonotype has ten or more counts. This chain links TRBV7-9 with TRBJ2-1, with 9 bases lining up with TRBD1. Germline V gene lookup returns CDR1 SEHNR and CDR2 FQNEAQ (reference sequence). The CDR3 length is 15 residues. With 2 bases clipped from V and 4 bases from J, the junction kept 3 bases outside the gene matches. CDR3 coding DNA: TGTGCCAGCAGCTTATGGGACAGGGAGTACAATGAGCAGTTCTTC. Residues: CASSLWDREYNEQFF.

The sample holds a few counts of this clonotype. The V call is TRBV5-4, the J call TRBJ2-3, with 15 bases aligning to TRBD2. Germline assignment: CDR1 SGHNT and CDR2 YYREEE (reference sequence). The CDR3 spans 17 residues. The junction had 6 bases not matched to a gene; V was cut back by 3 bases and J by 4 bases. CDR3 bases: TGTGCCAGCAGCTCCGGGACTAGCGGGAGGTTAGCAGATACGCAGTATTTT. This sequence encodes CASSSGTSGRLADTQYF. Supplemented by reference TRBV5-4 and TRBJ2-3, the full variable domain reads ETGVTQSPTHLIKTRGQQVTLRCSSQSGHNTVSWYQQALGQGPQFIFQYYREEENGRGNFPPRFSGLQFPNYSSELNVNALELDDSALYLCASSSGTSGRLADTQYFGPGTRLTVL.

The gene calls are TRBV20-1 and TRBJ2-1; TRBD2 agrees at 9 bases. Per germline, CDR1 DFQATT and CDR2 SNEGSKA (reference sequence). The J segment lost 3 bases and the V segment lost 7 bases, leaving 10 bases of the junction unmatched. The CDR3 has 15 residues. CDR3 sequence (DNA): TGCAGTGGCGGGGCCGGCGGGAGGGACTACAATGAGCAGTTCTTC. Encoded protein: CSGGAGGRDYNEQFF.

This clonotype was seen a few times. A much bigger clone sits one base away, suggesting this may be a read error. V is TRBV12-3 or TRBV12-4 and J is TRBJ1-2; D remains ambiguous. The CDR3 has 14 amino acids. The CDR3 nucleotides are TGTACCAGCAGTGGGTCGTCTACCAGGTCGGGCTACACCTTC. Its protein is CTSSGSSTRSGYTF.

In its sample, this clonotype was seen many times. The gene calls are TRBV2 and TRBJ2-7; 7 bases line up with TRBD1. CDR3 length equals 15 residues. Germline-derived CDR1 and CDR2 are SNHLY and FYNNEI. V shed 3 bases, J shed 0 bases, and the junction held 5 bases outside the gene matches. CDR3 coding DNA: TGTGCCAGCAGTGACCCGACAGGGAGCTCCTACGAGCAGTACTTC. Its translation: CASSDPTGSSYEQYF.

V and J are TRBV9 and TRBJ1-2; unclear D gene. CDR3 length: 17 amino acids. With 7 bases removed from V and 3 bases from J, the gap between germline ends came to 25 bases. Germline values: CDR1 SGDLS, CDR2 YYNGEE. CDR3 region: CASGYNLRTPGHYGYTF. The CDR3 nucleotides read TGTGCCAGCGGATACAACTTGAGGACTCCTGGGCACTATGGCTACACCTTC.

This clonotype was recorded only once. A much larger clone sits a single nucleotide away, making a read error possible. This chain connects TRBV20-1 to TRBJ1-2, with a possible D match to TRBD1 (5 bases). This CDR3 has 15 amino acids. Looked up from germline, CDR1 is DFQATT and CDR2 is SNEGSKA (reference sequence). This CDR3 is CSASCRDGFNYDYTF. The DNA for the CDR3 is TGCAGTGCTAGCTGTCGGGACGGTTTTAACTATGACTACACCTTC.

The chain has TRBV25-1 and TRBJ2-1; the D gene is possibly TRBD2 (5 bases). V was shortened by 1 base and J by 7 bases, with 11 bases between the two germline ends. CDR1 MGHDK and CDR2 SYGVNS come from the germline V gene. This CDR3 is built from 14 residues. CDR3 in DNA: TGTGCCAGCAGTGAATCTGGCACTAGAAATGAGCAGTTCTTC. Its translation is CASSESGTRNEQFF.

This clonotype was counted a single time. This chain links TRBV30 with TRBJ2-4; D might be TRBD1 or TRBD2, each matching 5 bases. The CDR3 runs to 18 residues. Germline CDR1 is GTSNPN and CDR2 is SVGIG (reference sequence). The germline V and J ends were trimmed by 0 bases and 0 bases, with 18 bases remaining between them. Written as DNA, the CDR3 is TGTGCCTGGAGTGTAAAGAAGGGGAGACCGCTAGCCAAAAACATTCAGTACTTC. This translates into CAWSVKKGRPLAKNIQYF.

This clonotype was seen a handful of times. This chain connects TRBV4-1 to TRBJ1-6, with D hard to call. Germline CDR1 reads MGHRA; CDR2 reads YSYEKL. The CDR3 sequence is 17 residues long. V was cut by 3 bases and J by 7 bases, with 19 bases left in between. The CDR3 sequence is CASSHAWVAKGNSPLHF. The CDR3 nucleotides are TGCGCCAGCAGCCACGCTTGGGTGGCCAAGGGAAATTCACCCCTCCACTTT.

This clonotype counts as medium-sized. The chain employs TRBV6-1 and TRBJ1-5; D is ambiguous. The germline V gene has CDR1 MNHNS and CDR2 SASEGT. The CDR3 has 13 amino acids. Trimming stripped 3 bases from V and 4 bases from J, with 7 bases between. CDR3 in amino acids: CASSDDENQPQHF. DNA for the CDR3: TGTGCCAGCAGTGACGACGAAAATCAGCCCCAGCATTTT.

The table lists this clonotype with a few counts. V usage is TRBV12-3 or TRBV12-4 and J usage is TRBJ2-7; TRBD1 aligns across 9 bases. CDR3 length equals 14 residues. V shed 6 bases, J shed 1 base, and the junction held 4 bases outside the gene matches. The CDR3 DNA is TGTGCCAGCAGATTTGGACAGGGGTCCTACGAGCAGTACTTC. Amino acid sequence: CASRFGQGSYEQYF.

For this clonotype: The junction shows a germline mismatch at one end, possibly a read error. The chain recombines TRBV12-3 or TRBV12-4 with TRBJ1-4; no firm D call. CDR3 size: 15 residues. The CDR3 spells CASSLSSIENEKLLF. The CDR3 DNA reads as TGTGCCAGCAGTCTATCTAGTATCGAGAATGAAAAACTGCTTTTT.

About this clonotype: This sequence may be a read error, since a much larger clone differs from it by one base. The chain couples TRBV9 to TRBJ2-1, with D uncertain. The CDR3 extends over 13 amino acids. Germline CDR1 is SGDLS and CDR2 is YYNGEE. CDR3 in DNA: TGTGCCAGCAGCGTAGACGAGGCCAATGAGCAGTCCTTC. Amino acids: CASSVDEANEQSF.

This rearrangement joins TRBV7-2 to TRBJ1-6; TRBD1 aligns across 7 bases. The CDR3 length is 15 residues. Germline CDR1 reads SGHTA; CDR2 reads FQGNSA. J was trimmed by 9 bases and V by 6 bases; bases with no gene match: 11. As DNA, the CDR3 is TGTGCCAGCAGTAACACAGGGGTGCTCATTTCACCCCTCCACTTT. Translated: CASSNTGVLISPLHF.

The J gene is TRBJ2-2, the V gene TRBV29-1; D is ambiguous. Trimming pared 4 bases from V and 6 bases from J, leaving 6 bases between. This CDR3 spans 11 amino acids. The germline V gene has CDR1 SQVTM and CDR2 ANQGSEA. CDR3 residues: CSVGGSGELFF. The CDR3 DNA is TGCAGCGTTGGGGGTTCCGGGGAGCTGTTTTTT.

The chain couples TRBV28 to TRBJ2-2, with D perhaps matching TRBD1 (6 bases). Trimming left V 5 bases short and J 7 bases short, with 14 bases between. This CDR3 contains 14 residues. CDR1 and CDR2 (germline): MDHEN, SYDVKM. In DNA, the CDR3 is TGTGCCAGCAGTCGACAGGAGGCCGGCGGGGAGCTGTTTTTT. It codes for CASSRQEAGGELFF.

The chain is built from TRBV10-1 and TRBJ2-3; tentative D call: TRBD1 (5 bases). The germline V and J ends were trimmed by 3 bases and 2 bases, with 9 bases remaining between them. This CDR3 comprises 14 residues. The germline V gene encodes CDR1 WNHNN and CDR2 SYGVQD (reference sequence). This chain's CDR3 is CASSDQGYTDTQYF. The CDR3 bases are TGCGCCAGCAGTGATCAGGGCTACACAGATACGCAGTATTTT.

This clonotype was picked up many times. CDR3 sequence (DNA): TGCGCCAGCAGTGAGTCGGGGTACGAGCAGTACTTC. Residues: CASSESGYEQYF. This chain joins TRBV10-1 and TRBJ2-7; D not certain. V was clipped by 0 bases and J by 4 bases, with 4 bases between them. CDR3 size: 12 residues. CDR1 and CDR2 from the germline V gene are WNHNN and SYGVQD (reference sequence).

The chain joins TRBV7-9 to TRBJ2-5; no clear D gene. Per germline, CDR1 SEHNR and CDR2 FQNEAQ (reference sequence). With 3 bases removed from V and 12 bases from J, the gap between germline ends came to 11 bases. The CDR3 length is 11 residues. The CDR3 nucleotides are TGTGCCAGCAGCTTGGAACGGCCCGAGTACTTC. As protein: CASSLERPEYF.

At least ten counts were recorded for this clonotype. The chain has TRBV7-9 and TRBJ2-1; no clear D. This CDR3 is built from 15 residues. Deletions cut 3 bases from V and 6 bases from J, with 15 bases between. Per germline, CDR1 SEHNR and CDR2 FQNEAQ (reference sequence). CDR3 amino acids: CASSLEGRLVNEQFF. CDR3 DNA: TGTGCCAGCAGCTTGGAAGGTCGGTTGGTCAATGAGCAGTTCTTC.

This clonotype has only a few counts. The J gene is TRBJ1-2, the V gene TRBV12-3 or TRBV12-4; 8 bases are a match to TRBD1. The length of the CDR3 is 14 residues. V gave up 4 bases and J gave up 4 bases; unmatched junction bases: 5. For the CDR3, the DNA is TGTGCCAGCAGTTCCTATACAGGGGGCTATGGCTACACCTTC. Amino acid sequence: CASSSYTGGYGYTF.

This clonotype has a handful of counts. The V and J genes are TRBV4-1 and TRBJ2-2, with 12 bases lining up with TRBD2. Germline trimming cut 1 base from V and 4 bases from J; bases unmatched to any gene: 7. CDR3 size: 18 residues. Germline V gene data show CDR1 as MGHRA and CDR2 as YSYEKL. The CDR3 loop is CASSQGPSGRALTGELFF. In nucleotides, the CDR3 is TGCGCCAGCAGCCAAGGTCCTAGCGGGAGGGCCCTCACCGGGGAGCTGTTTTTT.

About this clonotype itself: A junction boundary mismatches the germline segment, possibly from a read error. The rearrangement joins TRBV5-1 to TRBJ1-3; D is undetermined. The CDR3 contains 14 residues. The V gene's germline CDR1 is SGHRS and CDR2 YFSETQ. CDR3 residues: CASSLGDSGNSIYF. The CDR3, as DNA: TGCGCCAGCAGCTTGGGGGATTCTGGAAACTCCATATATTTT.

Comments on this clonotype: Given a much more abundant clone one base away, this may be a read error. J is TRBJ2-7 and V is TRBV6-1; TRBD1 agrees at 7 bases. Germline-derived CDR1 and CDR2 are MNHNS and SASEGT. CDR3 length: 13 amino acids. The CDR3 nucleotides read TGTGCCAGCAGTGCCGGGACAGCTGGCGAGCAGTGCTTC. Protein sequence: CASSAGTAGEQCF.

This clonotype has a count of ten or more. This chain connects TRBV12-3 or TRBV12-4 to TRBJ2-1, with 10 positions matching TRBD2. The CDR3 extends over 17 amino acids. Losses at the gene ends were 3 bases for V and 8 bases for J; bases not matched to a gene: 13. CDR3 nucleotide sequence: TGTGCCAGCAGTTTCACTAGCGGGACTCCCCCAGGCGATGAGCAGTTCTTC. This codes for CASSFTSGTPPGDEQFF.

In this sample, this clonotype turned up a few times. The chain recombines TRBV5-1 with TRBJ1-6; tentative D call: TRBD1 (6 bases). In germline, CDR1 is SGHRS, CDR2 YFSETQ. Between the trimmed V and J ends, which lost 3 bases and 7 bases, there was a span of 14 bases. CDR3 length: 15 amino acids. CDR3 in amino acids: CASSSGQLDNSPLHF. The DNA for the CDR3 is TGCGCCAGCAGCTCCGGACAGTTAGACAATTCACCCCTCCACTTT.

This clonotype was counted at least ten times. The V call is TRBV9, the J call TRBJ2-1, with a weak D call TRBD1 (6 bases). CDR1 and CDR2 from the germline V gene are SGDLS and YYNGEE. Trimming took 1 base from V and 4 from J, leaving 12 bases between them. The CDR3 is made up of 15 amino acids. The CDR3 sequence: CASSVLDGTYNEQFF. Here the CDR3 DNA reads TGTGCCAGCAGCGTACTAGACGGGACATACAATGAGCAGTTCTTC.

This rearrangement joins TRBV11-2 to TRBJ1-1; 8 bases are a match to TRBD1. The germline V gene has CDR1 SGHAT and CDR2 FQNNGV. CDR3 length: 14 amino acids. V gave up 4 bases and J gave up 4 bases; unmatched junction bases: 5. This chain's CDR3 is CASSSLTGGTEAFF. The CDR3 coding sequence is TGTGCCAGCAGCTCACTAACAGGGGGCACTGAAGCTTTCTTT.